The 13 T cell receptor beta chains reported below all come from one sample, sequenced in a study of regulatory T cells in long-lasting Graves disease. The time point was: newly diagnosed GD, antithyroid drugs for less than 3 months. Construction of the TCR library relied on RNA isolated from PBMCs. In building TCR beta libraries, iRepertoire HTBI primers were used together with Arm-PCR of CDR3 regions. TCRdb used MiXCR to reprocess the multiplex PCR reads, holding one entry per CDR3 protein. Found here are over 500,000 distinct CDR3 sequences, around 15% of them singletons; the top ten hold 12%. This same sample was also part of a study on T cells in Graves' hyperthyroidism and ophthalmopathy.

The sequenced sample was peripheral blood mononuclear cells (PBMCs), obtained at new diagnosis, from a patient treated with antithyroid drugs. Receptors were obtained from a man aged 18 to 29 with Graves disease.

The CDR3 DNA is TGTGCCAGCTCTACGGCTAGCGGGAGAGCTATTAACACCGGGGAGCTGTTTTTT. Amino acid sequence: CASSTASGRAINTGELFF. The V gene is TRBV2, the J gene TRBJ2-2, with TRBD2 matching 10 bases. CDR1 SNHLY and CDR2 FYNNEI come from the germline V gene. The CDR3 length is 18 residues. After removal of 8 bases from V and 2 bases from J, the junction contained 14 bases not matched to a gene.

The chain joins TRBV5-1 to TRBJ2-2; 8 nucleotides agree with TRBD2. Germline CDR1 is SGHRS and CDR2 is YFSETQ. The V gene end was trimmed by 0 bases and the J gene end by 4 bases; junction bases not matched to a gene: 8. The CDR3 has 17 amino acids. This CDR3 is CASSLGVLADITGELFF. In DNA, the CDR3 is TGCGCCAGCAGCTTGGGTGTACTAGCGGATATCACCGGGGAGCTGTTTTTT.

This clonotype was picked up many times. The CDR3 is CASHLTLNTEAFF. The CDR3, as DNA: TGTGCCAGCCACCTAACCTTGAACACTGAAGCTTTCTTT. The rearrangement joins TRBV12-3 or TRBV12-4 to TRBJ1-1; unclear D gene. The CDR3 contains 13 residues. With 8 bases removed from V and 0 bases from J, the gap between germline ends came to 10 bases.

In this sample, this clonotype turned up a few times. The rearrangement joins TRBV5-1 to TRBJ2-5; 7 nucleotides agree with TRBD1. This CDR3 region has 15 residues. Germline-derived CDR1 and CDR2 are SGHRS and YFSETQ. V shed 0 bases and J 4 bases; nucleotides not matched to a gene: 6. Written as DNA, the CDR3 is TGCGCCAGCAGCTTGGCCCCATACAGGGGAGAGACCCAGTACTTC. Its translation is CASSLAPYRGETQYF.

This clonotype was recorded a few times. The chain is built from TRBV2 and TRBJ2-2; 8 bases map to TRBD1. After removal of 7 bases from V and 1 base from J, the junction contained 11 bases not matched to a gene. This CDR3 spans 17 amino acids. Germline CDR1 reads SNHLY; CDR2 reads FYNNEI. The CDR3 bases are TGTGCCAGCATTTCCCGGACAGGGACGCAGAACACCGGGGAGCTGTTTTTT. This translates into CASISRTGTQNTGELFF.

This clonotype was seen ten or more times. V and J are TRBV18 and TRBJ1-2, with a weak D call TRBD1 (5 bases). The CDR3 consists of 15 residues. Trimming left V 0 bases short and J 8 bases short, with 16 bases between. CDR1 and CDR2 (germline): KGHSH, LQKENI. The CDR3 DNA reads TGTGCCAGCTCACCACCAGTGGGACGCCAGGAGGGCTACACCTTC. Amino acid sequence: CASSPPVGRQEGYTF.

CDR3 protein: CAWGAGANTGELFF. CDR3 bases: TGTGCCTGGGGAGCGGGAGCCAACACCGGGGAGCTGTTTTTT. The chain has TRBV30 and TRBJ2-2; 8 nucleotides agree with TRBD2. With 5 bases clipped from V and 2 bases from J, the junction kept 4 bases outside the gene matches. The CDR3 is made up of 14 amino acids. Per the germline V gene, CDR1 is GTSNPN and CDR2 is SVGIG (reference sequence).

CDR3 sequence (DNA): TGTGCCAGCGGGTACGCTGAAGCTTTCTTT. Protein product: CASGYAEAFF. V and J are TRBV27 and TRBJ1-1; no clear D gene. The germline V gene encodes CDR1 MNHEY and CDR2 SMNVEV (reference sequence). The CDR3 has 10 residues. Trimming took off 8 bases at V and 6 bases at J, with 7 bases between the two ends.

This clonotype was seen a handful of times. This chain connects TRBV6-1 to TRBJ2-3, with D perhaps matching TRBD2 (6 bases). The germline V and J ends were trimmed by 3 bases and 5 bases, with 18 bases remaining between them. The CDR3 totals 16 residues. CDR1 is MNHNS, CDR2 SASEGT, per germline. The CDR3 is CASSEDAGSPGDTQYF. In nucleotides, the CDR3 is TGTGCCAGCAGTGAGGATGCCGGGAGCCCCGGAGATACGCAGTATTTT.

This clonotype appeared many times. The V call is TRBV20-1, the J call TRBJ2-7; 9 nucleotides line up with TRBD1. There are 18 residues in the CDR3. V lost 1 base, J lost 3 bases, and 16 bases stayed unmatched. Looked up from germline, CDR1 is DFQATT and CDR2 is SNEGSKA (reference sequence). The CDR3 DNA follows: TGCAGTGCTAGAGCCCCTCCGGGACAGGGTTCCTTCCTCTACGAGCAGTACTTC. Translation: CSARAPPGQGSFLYEQYF.

V is TRBV20-1 and J is TRBJ2-1; TRBD2 agrees at 12 bases. Looked up from germline, CDR1 is DFQATT and CDR2 is SNEGSKA (reference sequence). This CDR3 has 18 amino acids. V was clipped by 6 bases and J by 7 bases; unmatched bases: 19. CDR3 in amino acids: CSAMGLAGRDFRGNEQFF. In DNA form, the CDR3 reads TGCAGTGCCATGGGACTAGCGGGCCGGGACTTCCGAGGAAATGAGCAGTTCTTC.

The CDR3 coding sequence is TGTGCCAGCAGCCGGTGGGGGTCTGGAGCCAAAAACATTCAGTACTTC. It specifies CASSRWGSGAKNIQYF. The genes are TRBV7-9 and TRBJ2-4; the D call may be TRBD1 or TRBD2 (5 bases each). Trimming took off 5 bases at V and 0 bases at J, with 14 bases between the two ends. The CDR3 has 16 amino acids. Germline-derived CDR1 and CDR2 are SEHNR and FQNEAQ (reference sequence).

This chain links TRBV7-9 with TRBJ1-1; tentatively, D is TRBD1 (5 bases). The CDR3 has 15 amino acids. V was clipped by 4 bases and J by 0 bases, with 12 bases between them. CDR1 is SEHNR and CDR2 is FQNEAQ in the germline V gene (reference sequence). The CDR3: CASSSPRGMNTEAFF. The CDR3 DNA sequence: TGTGCCAGCAGCTCCCCAAGGGGCATGAACACTGAAGCTTTCTTT. The full variable domain, its missing parts supplied by reference TRBV7-9 and TRBJ1-1, is DTGVSQNPRHKITKRGQNVTFRCDPISEHNRLYWYRQTLGQGPEFLTYFQNEAQLEKSRLLSDRFSAERPKGSFSTLEIQRTEQGDSAMYLCASSSPRGMNTEAFFGQGTRLTVV.